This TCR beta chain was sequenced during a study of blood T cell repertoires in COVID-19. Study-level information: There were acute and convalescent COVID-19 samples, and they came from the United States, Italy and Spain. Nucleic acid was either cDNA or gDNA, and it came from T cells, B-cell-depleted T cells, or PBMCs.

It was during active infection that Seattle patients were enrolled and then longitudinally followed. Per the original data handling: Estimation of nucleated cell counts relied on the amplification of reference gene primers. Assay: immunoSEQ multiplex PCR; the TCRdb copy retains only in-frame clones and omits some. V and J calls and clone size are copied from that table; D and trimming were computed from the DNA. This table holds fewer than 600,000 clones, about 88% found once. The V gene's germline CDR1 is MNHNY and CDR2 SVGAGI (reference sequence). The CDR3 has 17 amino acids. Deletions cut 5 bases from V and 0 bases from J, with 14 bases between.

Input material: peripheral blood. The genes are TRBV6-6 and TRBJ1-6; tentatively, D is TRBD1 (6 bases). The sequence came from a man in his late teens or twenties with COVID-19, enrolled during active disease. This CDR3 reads CASSPRTVSSYNSPLHF. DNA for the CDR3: TGTGCCAGCAGTCCGAGGACAGTGAGCTCCTATAATTCACCCCTCCACTTT.